Sequencing of this T cell receptor (beta chain) was carried out in a study of blood T cell repertoires in COVID-19. Study details: Acute and convalescent COVID-19 specimens originated in the United States, Italy and Spain. T cells, B-cell-depleted T cells, or PBMCs provided the cDNA or gDNA that served as material.

The CDR3 is made up of 14 amino acids. Unmatched junction bases numbered 14, after V lost 6 bases and J lost 10 bases. Germline-derived CDR1 and CDR2 are MNHEY and SVGAGI. This clone appeared once. Per the authors' pipeline: Nucleated cell number was recorded as an estimate derived from reference gene primer amplification. TCRdb keeps only in-frame clones here, not all; method: immunoSEQ multiplex PCR. V and J calls plus clone size are reproduced from that table; the DNA served to infer D and trimming. The sample lists about 240,000 clones; approximately 83% were seen once. This sequence was found in a woman of 80 years or more with acute or convalescent COVID-19. The sequencing input was peripheral blood. The chain uses TRBV6-5 and TRBJ1-1; 7 bases map to TRBD1. CDR3 DNA: TGTGCCAGCAGGGGAATCTCACAGGGGAGAGGAGCTTTCTTT. It codes for CASRGISQGRGAFF.